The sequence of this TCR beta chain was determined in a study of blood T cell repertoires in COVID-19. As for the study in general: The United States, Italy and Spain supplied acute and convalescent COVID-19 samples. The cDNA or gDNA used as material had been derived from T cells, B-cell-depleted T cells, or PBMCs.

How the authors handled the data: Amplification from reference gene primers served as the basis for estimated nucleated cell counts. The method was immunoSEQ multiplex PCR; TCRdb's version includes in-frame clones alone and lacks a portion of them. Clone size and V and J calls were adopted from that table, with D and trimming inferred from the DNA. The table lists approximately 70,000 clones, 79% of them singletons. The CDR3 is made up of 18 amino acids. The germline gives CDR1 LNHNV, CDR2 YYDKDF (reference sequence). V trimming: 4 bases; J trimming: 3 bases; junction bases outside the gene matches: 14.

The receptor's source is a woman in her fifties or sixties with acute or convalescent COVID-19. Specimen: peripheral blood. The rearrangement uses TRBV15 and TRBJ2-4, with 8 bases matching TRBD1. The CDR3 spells CATSNVGDRRRHKNIQYF. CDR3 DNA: TGTGCCACCAGCAATGTCGGGGACAGGAGGCGTCACAAAAACATTCAGTACTTC. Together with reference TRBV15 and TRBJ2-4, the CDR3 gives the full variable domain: DAMVIQNPRYQVTQFGKPVTLSCSQTLNHNVMYWYQQKSSQAPKLLFHYYDKDFNNEADTPDNFQSRRPNTSFCFLDIRSPGLGDTAMYLCATSNVGDRRRHKNIQYFGAGTRLSVL.